Shown below are 14 T cell receptor beta chains from a single sample sequenced in a study of cytomegalovirus exposure and HLA in healthy donors. The PCR used 60 Vbeta and 13 Jbeta primers. TCRdb's copy holds only in-frame clones and misses some; the assay was immunoSEQ multiplex PCR. The table includes 95,000 to 150,000 clones, roughly 81% detected once. Sequenced sample: PBMCs. These TCRs come from a woman in her twenties or thirties in good health and CMV-seronegative.

This rearrangement joins TRBV7-8 to TRBJ2-7; D is uncertain. Trimming stripped 0 bases from V and 3 bases from J, with 6 bases between. Germline values: CDR1 SGHVS, CDR2 FQNEAQ. This CDR3 has 13 residues. In nucleotides, the CDR3 is TGTGCCAGCAGCTTAGCGACTCGCTACGAGCAGTACTTC. Translated: CASSLATRYEQYF.

CDR3 amino acids: CASSRLRTGIEAFF. CDR3 nucleotides: TGTGCCAGCAGCCGGCTCCGGACAGGCATTGAAGCTTTCTTT. The V and J genes are TRBV11-3 and TRBJ1-1, with 7 bases that match TRBD1. The CDR3 contains 14 residues. Trimming took 5 bases from V and 7 from J; bases not matched to a gene: 10. CDR1 is SGHNT and CDR2 is YENEEA in the germline V gene. The variable domain in full, with the rest retrieved from reference TRBV11-3 and TRBJ1-1, is EAGVVQSPRYKIIEKKQPVAFWCNPISGHNTLYWYLQNLGQGPELLIRYENEEAVDDSQLPKDRFSAERLKGVDSTLKIQPAELGDSAVYLCASSRLRTGIEAFFGQGTRLTVV.

This clone showed up just a few times. V is TRBV2 and J is TRBJ1-1, with 8 bases fitting TRBD1. Per germline, CDR1 SNHLY and CDR2 FYNNEI. There are 13 residues in the CDR3. The junction had 4 bases not matched to a gene; V was cut back by 5 bases and J by 5 bases. CDR3 region: CASSYTGGTEAFF. Here the CDR3 DNA reads TGTGCCAGCAGTTATACAGGGGGGACTGAAGCTTTCTTT.

This chain links TRBV7-8 with TRBJ1-3; D call uncertain. The germline gives CDR1 SGHVS, CDR2 FQNEAQ. V lost 5 bases, J lost 0 bases, and 14 bases lay in between. CDR3 size: 16 residues. This CDR3 is CASSPRTAHSGNTIYF. The CDR3 region has the DNA TGTGCCAGCAGCCCGCGGACTGCCCACTCTGGAAACACCATATATTTT.

The CDR3 coding sequence is TGTGCCAGCAGCTTTTACGGCGGGAGGGGCGGGAATGAGCAGTTCTTC. It specifies CASSFYGGRGGNEQFF. The chain combines TRBV7-6 with TRBJ2-1; 9 bases align to TRBD2. The CDR3 covers 16 residues. Germline V gene sequence: CDR1 SGHVS, CDR2 FNYEAQ. Trimming removed 3 bases from V and 7 bases from J; junction bases left unmatched: 10.

This chain connects TRBV19 to TRBJ1-1; 8 bases map to TRBD1. V lost 2 bases to trimming and J lost 4 bases; unmatched junction nucleotides: 6. This CDR3 region has 15 residues. Germline assignment: CDR1 LNHDA and CDR2 SQIVND (reference sequence). CDR3 protein: CASSIIDRGGTEAFF. The CDR3 DNA is TGTGCCAGTAGTATAATTGACAGGGGCGGCACTGAAGCTTTCTTT.

V is TRBV2 and J is TRBJ2-3, with 7 bases identical to TRBD1. The CDR3 length is 16 residues. With V trimmed by 5 bases and J by 2 bases, 10 bases remained unmatched. Germline CDR1 SNHLY, CDR2 FYNNEI. CDR3 DNA sequence: TGTGCCAGCAGTATTCCGGGACAGCTCTACACAGATACGCAGTATTTT. This encodes CASSIPGQLYTDTQYF.

The chain joins TRBV19 to TRBJ2-3; weak D call: TRBD1 (6 bases). Germline V gene sequence: CDR1 LNHDA, CDR2 SQIVND (reference sequence). The CDR3 runs to 13 residues. V lost 5 bases, J lost 4 bases, and 10 bases lay in between. As DNA, the CDR3 is TGTGCCAGTAGTGACCAGGGGTCAGATACGCAGTATTTT. This encodes CASSDQGSDTQYF.

The genes are TRBV7-8 and TRBJ2-1, with 8 bases that match TRBD2. V dropped 3 bases and J dropped 2; count of bases not matched to a gene: 3. The germline V gene has CDR1 SGHVS and CDR2 FQNEAQ. The CDR3 has 15 amino acids. In nucleotides, the CDR3 is TGTGCCAGCAGCTTCGGTAGCGGGGCCTACAATGAGCAGTTCTTC. Amino acids: CASSFGSGAYNEQFF.

The chain links TRBV6-5 to TRBJ2-3; possible D gene TRBD2, 6 bases. V shed 6 bases and J shed 2 bases, with 12 bases lying between them. Germline V CDR1 and CDR2: MNHEY, SVGAGI. CDR3 size: 14 residues. The CDR3 is CASRDSGLTDTQYF. The CDR3 region has the DNA TGTGCCAGCAGGGATAGCGGTCTCACAGATACGCAGTATTTT.

The chain carries TRBV30 and TRBJ2-7; 7 bases are a match to TRBD1. V shed 2 bases, J shed 4 bases, and the junction held 2 bases outside the gene matches. This CDR3 spans 12 amino acids. The germline V gene encodes CDR1 GTSNPN and CDR2 SVGIG (reference sequence). CDR3 region: CAWSPGGYEQYF. In DNA form, the CDR3 reads TGTGCCTGGAGTCCAGGGGGTTACGAGCAGTACTTC. The entire variable domain, with the rest obtained from reference TRBV30 and TRBJ2-7, is as follows: SQTIHQWPATLVQPVGSPLSLECTVEGTSNPNLYWYRQAAGRGLQLLFYSVGIGQISSEVPQNLSASRPQDRQFILSSKKLLLSDSGFYLCAWSPGGYEQYFGPGTRLTVT.

This clone has a handful of counts. This chain connects TRBV14 to TRBJ2-1, with D uncertain. From germline, CDR1 is SGHDN and CDR2 FVKESK. The CDR3 is 13 residues long. V lost 8 bases, J lost 2 bases, and 10 bases lay in between. The CDR3 nucleotides read TGTGCCAGCGGTCCTAAACCCTACAATGAGCAGTTCTTC. It translates to CASGPKPYNEQFF.

A few counts support this clone. This chain joins TRBV6-1 and TRBJ2-7, with 10 bases aligning to TRBD1. There are 14 residues in the CDR3. CDR1 is MNHNS and CDR2 is SASEGT in the germline V gene. V was pared by 8 bases and J by 5 bases, with 9 bases of the junction left unmatched. The CDR3 here is CASPPGQGNDEQYF. The CDR3 bases are TGTGCCAGCCCACCGGGACAGGGGAACGACGAGCAGTACTTC.

The chain joins TRBV6-1 to TRBJ1-6; 10 positions agree with TRBD1. Trimming took 6 bases from V and 10 from J; bases not matched to a gene: 6. CDR1 is MNHNS, CDR2 SASEGT, per germline. The CDR3 runs 14 residues. CDR3 DNA sequence: TGTGCCAGCAGCCCAGGACAGGGGGGCTCACCCCTCCACTTT. This translates into CASSPGQGGSPLHF.